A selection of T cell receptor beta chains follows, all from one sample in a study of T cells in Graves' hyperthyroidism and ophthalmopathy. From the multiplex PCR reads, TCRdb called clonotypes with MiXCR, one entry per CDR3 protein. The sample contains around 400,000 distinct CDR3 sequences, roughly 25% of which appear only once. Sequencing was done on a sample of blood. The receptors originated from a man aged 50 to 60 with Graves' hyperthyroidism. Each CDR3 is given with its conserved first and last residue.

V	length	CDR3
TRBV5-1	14	CASSRSGEAYEQYF
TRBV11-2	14	CASSDRDRGRGYTF
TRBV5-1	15	CASSPWTGGGETQYF
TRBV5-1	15	CASSPTIADYDEQFF
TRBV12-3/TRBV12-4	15	CASSNPGQGTETQYF
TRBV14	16	CASSQEGQGAPNEQFF
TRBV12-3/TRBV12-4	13	CASNGPLGEKLFF
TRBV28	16	CASISPGGSSGNTIYF
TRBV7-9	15	CASSLASGRAYEQYF
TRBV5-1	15	CASSEGAGGQYEQFF
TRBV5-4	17	CASSPHSAAGGYNEQFF
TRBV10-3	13	CAIRRDSNYEQYF
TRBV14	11	CASSLSNEQYF
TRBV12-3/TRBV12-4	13	CASGEGGLETQYF
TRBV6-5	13	CASSYSGERGYTF
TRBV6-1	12	CASGEQGWEQYF
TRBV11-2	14	CASSSRGAMDTQYF
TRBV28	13	CASSLGTAPEQYF
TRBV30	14	CAWTRRTGGTEAFF
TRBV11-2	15	CASSLVGQGDYEQYF
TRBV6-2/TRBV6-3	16	CASSLGQTVAKNIQYF
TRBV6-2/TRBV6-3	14	CASSSGQGSQPQHF
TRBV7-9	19	CASSSSGQGTSRGANVLTF
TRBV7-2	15	CASSRIGTESYEQYF
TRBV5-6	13	CASTAGAAGEQYF
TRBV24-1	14	CATQARDFYNEQFF
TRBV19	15	CASSNPGGRTDTQYF
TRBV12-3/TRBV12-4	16	CASSLWVPGFNNEQFF
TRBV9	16	CASSVGVGSAGYTQYF
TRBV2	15	CASSATGLGNTEAFF
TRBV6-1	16	CASRPAAGTGFSPLHF
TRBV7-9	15	CASSPRLGKNTEAFF
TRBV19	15	CASREAGNMNTEAFF
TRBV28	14	CASSSPTGFYEQYF
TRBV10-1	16	CASSESRDGNTGELFF
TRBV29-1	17	CSVEDSREGPTNYGYTF
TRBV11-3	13	CASSKGVVHEQYF
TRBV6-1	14	CASSSELSPLEAFF
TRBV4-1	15	CASSQVRTGGNEQFF
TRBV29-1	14	CSVEEFGRAYGYTF
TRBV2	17	CASSGGSWTGRQETQYF
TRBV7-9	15	CASSFRDRGTDTQYF
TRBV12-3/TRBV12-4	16	CASSLLPRDSTYEQYF
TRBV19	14	CASSMSESYNEQFF